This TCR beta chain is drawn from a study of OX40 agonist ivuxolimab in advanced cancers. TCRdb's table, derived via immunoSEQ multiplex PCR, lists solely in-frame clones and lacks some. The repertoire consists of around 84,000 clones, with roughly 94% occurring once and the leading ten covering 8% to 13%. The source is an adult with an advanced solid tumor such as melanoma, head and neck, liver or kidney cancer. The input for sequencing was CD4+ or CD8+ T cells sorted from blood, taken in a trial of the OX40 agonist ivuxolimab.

The CDR3 bases are TGTGCCACCACGGCGGCGGGGCGGAACACCGGGGAGCTGTTTTTT. This encodes CATTAAGRNTGELFF. The chain has TRBV27 and TRBJ2-2; the D gene is possibly TRBD2 (6 bases). The CDR3 spans 15 residues. Trimming cost V 10 bases and J 1 base, with 16 bases left between them. The germline V gene encodes CDR1 MNHEY and CDR2 SMNVEV (reference sequence).